This record looks at one TCR beta chain sequence and its context. These data come from a study of blood T cell repertoires in COVID-19. As for the study in general: There were acute and convalescent COVID-19 samples, and they came from the United States, Italy and Spain. PBMCs, B-cell-depleted T cells, or T cells provided the cDNA or gDNA that made up the material.

Original processing methods: Quantification of nucleated cells was approximated via reference gene primer amplification. Here immunoSEQ multiplex PCR was the method, and the copy in TCRdb shows in-frame clones only, minus some. V, J and clone size are those of that table, while D and trimming were read from the DNA. The sample has some 400,000 clones, roughly 89% seen once. J gave up 7 bases and V 0 bases, and 6 bases lay outside the gene matches. The CDR3 runs to 15 residues. The V gene's germline CDR1 is SGHRS and CDR2 YFSETQ. Sequencing was done on a sample of peripheral blood. This TCR was recovered from a man in his late teens or twenties with active or convalescent COVID-19. The rearrangement uses TRBV5-1 and TRBJ1-4; 7 bases line up with TRBD1. Written as DNA, the CDR3 is TGCGCCAGCAGCTTGGTGACAGGGTGGGGTGAAAAACTGTTTTTT. Translated, it gives CASSLVTGWGEKLFF.